The sequence of this TCR beta chain was determined in a study of cytomegalovirus exposure and HLA in healthy donors. At sampling all donors were nominally healthy, likely with unrecorded immune exposures. PCR amplification relied on 60 Vbeta primers (plus 13 Jbeta primers). The repertoire was sequenced with immunoSEQ multiplex PCR; TCRdb's copy has only in-frame clones and lacks some. The table includes 210,000 or so clones, over 65% detected once. Germline loops: CDR1 MNHNY, CDR2 SVGAGI (reference sequence). There are 12 residues in the CDR3. Deletions cut 5 bases from V and 5 bases from J, with 7 bases between.

The TCR originated in a woman aged 55-75 years in good health and CMV-seropositive. The specimen sequenced was PBMCs. V and J are TRBV6-6 and TRBJ2-1; no firm D call. CDR3 amino acids: CASSTIDNEQFF. The CDR3 DNA is TGTGCCAGCAGTACTATAGACAATGAGCAGTTCTTC.